The clone carrying this TCR beta chain has a handful of counts. Antigen: not known. V was shortened by 3 bases and J by 0 bases, with 14 bases between the two germline ends. CDR1 and CDR2 from the germline V gene are MNHEY and SVGEGT. This CDR3 comprises 17 residues. These data originate in a study of T cells after yellow fever vaccination. The 5'RACE template-switching step produced TCR cDNA and added a universal primer site and UMIs. Via MiXCR, TCRdb re-called the 5' RACE reads, giving one row per CDR3 protein. Among some 350,000 distinct CDR3 sequences, approximately 10% were seen once, and the ten largest hold 15% to 20%. The study's findings and limits: Only a minor proportion of clonotypes was detected across both CD4 and CD8 compartments. Weaker, the secondary response had a peak occurring faster, on day 5 versus 15.

The receptor comes from a man aged 18 to 30 who received the YFV17D yellow fever vaccine. The rearrangement links TRBV6-2 or TRBV6-3 to TRBJ2-2, with D tentatively TRBD1 or TRBD2 (7 bases each). The sequencing used PBMCs, collected on the day of the first yellow fever vaccination. The CDR3 nucleotides are TGTGCCAGCAGTTATCAGGGGGGGGCAACGAACACCGGGGAGCTGTTTTTT. Translated, it gives CASSYQGGATNTGELFF.